Many counts were recorded for the clone carrying this TCR beta chain. Its target is unknown. TCRdb analysed the 5' RACE reads with MiXCR anew, one entry per CDR3 protein. There are roughly 50,000 distinct CDR3 sequences in the sample; about a tenth occur only once, and under 15% lies in the top ten. This record belongs to a study of early T cells in non-severe SARS-CoV-2 infection. About the study: Sequencing targeted bulk RNA from unsorted whole blood, leaving chains unpaired. Whole-study findings and limits: A preference for anti-spike CD8 responses marked VDJdb matching, which missed private and CD4 specificities.

The germline V gene has CDR1 MDHEN and CDR2 SYDVKM. Trimming removed 2 bases at V and 1 base at J, with 8 bases between. This CDR3 spans 14 amino acids. Sequenced material: whole blood. The chain links TRBV28 to TRBJ1-1; D is undetermined. This TCR came from an adult who was a healthcare worker with PCR-confirmed SARS-CoV-2 infection or an uninfected control (not recorded which). The CDR3 spells CASSLNPGNTEAFF. The CDR3 nucleotides are TGTGCCAGCAGTTTAAATCCAGGGAACACTGAAGCTTTCTTT.